The 28 T cell receptor beta chains below come from one sample, sequenced in a study of cytomegalovirus exposure and HLA in healthy donors. The PCR ran on 60 Vbeta and 13 Jbeta primers. Assay used: immunoSEQ multiplex PCR; TCRdb lists only in-frame clones, some missing. The data show about 140,000 clones, with 70% to 90% seen just once and about 2.5% held by the top ten. The source material was PBMCs. Receptors were obtained from a man between 45 and 60 years old in good health and CMV-seronegative.

The J gene is TRBJ2-7, the V gene TRBV5-1, with 9 nucleotides matching TRBD1. J gave up 5 bases and V 4 bases, and 10 bases lay outside the gene matches. This CDR3 spans 15 amino acids. Germline CDR1 reads SGHRS; CDR2 reads YFSETQ. CDR3 nucleotides: TGCGCCAGCAGCCCGGGGACAGGGTGGACTAACGAGCAGTACTTC. This translates into CASSPGTGWTNEQYF. The whole variable domain, filled in from reference TRBV5-1 and TRBJ2-7, reads KAGVTQTPRYLIKTRGQQVTLSCSPISGHRSVSWYQQTPGQGLQFLFEYFSETQRNKGNFPGRFSGRQFSNSRSEMNVSTLELGDSALYLCASSPGTGWTNEQYFGPGTRLTVT.

The table lists this clone with a few counts. V usage is TRBV4-1 and J usage is TRBJ1-1; 7 bases are shared with TRBD1. Unmatched junction bases numbered 9, after V lost 6 bases and J lost 5 bases. The CDR3 spans 14 residues. The germline CDR1 and CDR2 sequences are MGHRA and YSYEKL. The CDR3, as DNA: TGCGCCAGCAGTCCGGACAGGCGAGGAACTGAAGCTTTCTTT. Its translation: CASSPDRRGTEAFF.

This sequence joins TRBV19 and TRBJ2-6, with 8 bases matching TRBD1. This CDR3 region has 16 residues. Germline V lookup: CDR1 LNHDA, CDR2 SQIVND (reference sequence). V was pared by 8 bases and J by 0 bases, with 6 bases of the junction left unmatched. The CDR3 region has the DNA TGTGCCAGTTCCTCGGGACAGGCCTCTGGGGCCAACGTCCTGACTTTC. Its protein is CASSSGQASGANVLTF.

This sequence joins TRBV9 and TRBJ1-1; D gene unclear. The CDR3 contains 14 residues. The germline V gene has CDR1 SGDLS and CDR2 YYNGEE. V dropped 0 bases and J dropped 5 bases, with 11 bases sitting between them. The CDR3 DNA follows: TGTGCCAGCAGCGTAGGTAGAGGGAGGACTGAAGCTTTCTTT. Amino acids: CASSVGRGRTEAFF.

Turning to this clone: Additional DNA sequences in this sample encode the identical CDR3. V is TRBV9 and J is TRBJ2-5; no definite D call. The CDR3 spans 13 residues. Germline values: CDR1 SGDLS, CDR2 YYNGEE. Trimming cost V 1 base and J 1 base, with 5 bases left between them. The CDR3 spells CASSVPGQETQYF. The CDR3 region has the DNA TGTGCCAGCAGCGTACCCGGCCAAGAGACCCAGTACTTC.

This clone appeared a few times. The chain recombines TRBV5-1 with TRBJ2-7; TRBD1 matches 8 bases. The CDR3 has 14 residues. With 6 bases clipped from V and 3 bases from J, the junction kept 8 bases outside the gene matches. CDR1 is SGHRS and CDR2 is YFSETQ in the germline V gene. CDR3 DNA sequence: TGCGCCAGCAACTCCGGACAGGGCCACTACGAGCAGTACTTC. Residues: CASNSGQGHYEQYF.

This chain links TRBV14 with TRBJ2-5, with 9 bases aligning to TRBD2. Germline V CDR1 and CDR2: SGHDN, FVKESK. This CDR3 region has 16 residues. After removal of 1 base from V and 3 bases from J, the junction contained 6 bases not matched to a gene. The CDR3 DNA reads TGTGCCAGCAGCCAAGTTTTACTAGCGGGCAAAGAGACCCAGTACTTC. It encodes CASSQVLLAGKETQYF.

This sequence joins TRBV11-2 and TRBJ1-1, with TRBD1 identical over 9 bases. Germline V lookup: CDR1 SGHAT, CDR2 FQNNGV. Trimming at V came to 5 bases and at J to 1 base, leaving 2 bases not matched to a gene. The CDR3 is 14 residues long. CDR3 bases: TGTGCCAGCAGCACGACAGGGGGGAACACTGAAGCTTTCTTT. This translates into CASSTTGGNTEAFF. Looking up the rest from reference TRBV11-2 and TRBJ1-1 gives the full variable domain: EAGVAQSPRYKIIEKRQSVAFWCNPISGHATLYWYQQILGQGPKLLIQFQNNGVVDDSQLPKDRFSAERLKGVDSTLKIQPAKLEDSAVYLCASSTTGGNTEAFFGQGTRLTVV.

The rearrangement uses TRBV28 and TRBJ1-3, with D possibly TRBD1 on 6 matching bases. Germline V gene data show CDR1 as MDHEN and CDR2 as SYDVKM. The CDR3 is made up of 16 amino acids. The germline V and J ends were trimmed by 2 bases and 0 bases, with 11 bases remaining between them. The CDR3 region is CASSLPMGASGNTIYF. CDR3 DNA sequence: TGTGCCAGCAGTTTACCGATGGGGGCCTCTGGAAACACCATATATTTT.

The V gene is TRBV7-9, the J gene TRBJ2-1; 7 bases map to TRBD2. J lost 6 bases, V lost 11 bases, and 10 bases had no gene match. This CDR3 spans 13 amino acids. Germline values: CDR1 SEHNR, CDR2 FQNEAQ (reference sequence). The CDR3 DNA follows: TGTGCCTGTTCTAGCGGAGGGGTCAATGAGCAGTTCTTC. It encodes CACSSGGVNEQFF.

The chain is built from TRBV19 and TRBJ2-7, with 8 bases identical to TRBD2. Trimming removed 6 bases from V and 5 bases from J; junction bases left unmatched: 15. Germline loops: CDR1 LNHDA, CDR2 SQIVND (reference sequence). The CDR3 extends over 16 amino acids. The CDR3 DNA is TGTGCCAGTAGCCTTACTTTAGCGGGAACATTCCACGAGCAGTACTTC. Translated: CASSLTLAGTFHEQYF. The whole variable domain, remainder taken from reference TRBV19 and TRBJ2-7, is DGGITQSPKYLFRKEGQNVTLSCEQNLNHDAMYWYRQDPGQGLRLIYYSQIVNDFQKGDIAEGYSVSREKKESFPLTVTSAQKNPTAFYLCASSLTLAGTFHEQYFGPGTRLTVT.

This clone showed up just a few times. The chain has TRBV2 and TRBJ2-2; tentative D call: TRBD2 (6 bases). V was clipped by 6 bases and J by 7 bases, with 18 bases between them. The CDR3 is 15 residues long. Germline V gives CDR1 SNHLY, CDR2 FYNNEI. The DNA of the CDR3 is TGTGCCAGCAGGAAGGGGACTCCCATGTACGGGGAGCTGTTTTTT. It codes for CASRKGTPMYGELFF.

The V and J genes are TRBV21-1 and TRBJ1-5; no check of the table's D call, TRBD1, against the DNA was made. TRBV21-1 is a pseudogene segment. CDR3 length: 15 amino acids. This chain's CDR3 is CASSNWTGGNQPQHF. The CDR3, as DNA: TGTGCCAGCAGCAATTGGACAGGGGGCAATCAGCCCCAGCATTTT.

The rearrangement links TRBV6-1 to TRBJ2-3, with 7 bases fitting TRBD1. CDR1 is MNHNS, CDR2 SASEGT, per germline. This CDR3 has 14 residues. Trimming removed 6 bases from V and 3 bases from J; junction bases left unmatched: 6. The DNA of the CDR3 is TGTGCCAGCAGCGCCGGGACAGTGACAGATACGCAGTATTTT. This translates into CASSAGTVTDTQYF.

This clone was detected only once. The gene calls are TRBV30 and TRBJ2-3; D is possibly TRBD1 (6 bases). CDR1 is GTSNPN and CDR2 is SVGIG in the germline V gene (reference sequence). The length of the CDR3 is 13 residues. V was clipped by 1 base and J by 4 bases, with 9 bases between them. The CDR3 region is CAWSDRVADTQYF. For the CDR3, the DNA is TGTGCCTGGAGTGACAGGGTGGCAGATACGCAGTATTTT.

V usage is TRBV5-5 and J usage is TRBJ2-1; TRBD2 might be the D (7 bases). The V gene's germline CDR1 is SGHKS and CDR2 YYEKEE (reference sequence). CDR3 length: 14 residues. V was trimmed by 0 bases and J by 5 bases, leaving 9 bases between them. CDR3 in amino acids: CASSLEGGDNEQFF. The CDR3 bases are TGTGCCAGCAGCTTGGAAGGGGGGGACAATGAGCAGTTCTTC.

This chain uses TRBV5-1 with TRBJ2-2; D gene uncertain. Trimming shortened V by 3 bases and J by 1 base, and 7 bases separated the two germline ends. Germline V gene lookup returns CDR1 SGHRS and CDR2 YFSETQ. The CDR3 contains 14 residues. The CDR3 DNA reads TGCGCCAGCAGCTACAGACAGAACACCGGGGAGCTGTTTTTT. It codes for CASSYRQNTGELFF.

This clone was picked up a small number of times. The V and J genes are TRBV5-6 and TRBJ2-7; no reliable D call. With 3 bases removed from V and 0 bases from J, the gap between germline ends came to 4 bases. Germline V gives CDR1 SGHDT, CDR2 YYEEEE. The CDR3 totals 12 residues. The CDR3: CASSSSSYEQYF. The CDR3 nucleotides read TGTGCCAGCAGCTCTAGCTCCTACGAGCAGTACTTC.

The V call is TRBV28, the J call TRBJ2-3; D unresolved. The germline CDR1 and CDR2 sequences are MDHEN and SYDVKM. V gave up 6 bases and J gave up 0 bases, with 7 bases separating them. This CDR3 has 13 residues. The chain's CDR3 is CASSPPSTDTQYF. DNA for the CDR3: TGTGCCAGCAGCCCTCCCAGCACAGATACGCAGTATTTT.

This chain joins TRBV7-8 and TRBJ1-1; D might be TRBD1 (5 bases). V was shortened by 1 base and J by 6 bases, with 6 bases between the two germline ends. This CDR3 has 12 residues. Germline lookup yields CDR1 SGHVS and CDR2 FQNEAQ. The DNA of the CDR3 is TGTGCCAGCAGCTTAGGGGGGGCTGAAGCTTTCTTT. As protein: CASSLGGAEAFF.

The chain carries TRBV5-6 and TRBJ1-5; 10 nucleotides line up with TRBD1. This CDR3 is 17 amino acids long. Germline values: CDR1 SGHDT, CDR2 YYEEEE. With V trimmed by 0 bases and J by 5 bases, 8 bases remained unmatched. CDR3 protein: CASSLGSGQGKDQPQHF. The CDR3 coding sequence is TGTGCCAGCAGCTTGGGATCGGGACAGGGGAAGGATCAGCCCCAGCATTTT.

The chain carries TRBV6-1 and TRBJ2-4; 9 nucleotides match TRBD1. Germline-derived CDR1 and CDR2 are MNHNS and SASEGT. The CDR3 contains 14 residues. V shed 5 bases, J shed 8 bases, and the junction held 7 bases outside the gene matches. The CDR3 DNA sequence: TGTGCCAGCAGTAAGACAGGGGGGGTGGACATTCAGTACTTC. The encoded protein is CASSKTGGVDIQYF.

The chain has TRBV7-9 and TRBJ1-2, with TRBD1 as a possible D gene (5 bases). Germline V gene data show CDR1 as SEHNR and CDR2 as FQNEAQ (reference sequence). V gave up 3 bases and J gave up 3 bases, with 8 bases separating them. There are 13 residues in the CDR3. CDR3 bases: TGTGCCAGCAGCTTGGTAGGGGACTATGGCTACACCTTC. Translation: CASSLVGDYGYTF.

The chain is built from TRBV27 and TRBJ1-3; no definite D call. CDR1 and CDR2 (germline): MNHEY, SMNVEV (reference sequence). Trimming left V 5 bases short and J 0 bases short, with 14 bases between. There are 16 residues in the CDR3. Here the CDR3 DNA reads TGTGCCAGCAGTGCCCGTATGCCGAGCTCTGGAAACACCATATATTTT. This gives the protein CASSARMPSSGNTIYF.

The chain uses TRBV19 and TRBJ1-1; 10 nucleotides agree with TRBD1. CDR1 is LNHDA and CDR2 is SQIVND in the germline V gene (reference sequence). The V gene end was trimmed by 7 bases and the J gene end by 1 base; junction bases not matched to a gene: 6. This CDR3 region has 15 residues. The CDR3 loop is CASTPGTGANTEAFF. The CDR3 DNA reads TGTGCCAGTACCCCCGGGACAGGGGCGAACACTGAAGCTTTCTTT.

This chain connects TRBV14 to TRBJ1-1; D gene unclear. The germline V gene has CDR1 SGHDN and CDR2 FVKESK. The CDR3 is 11 amino acids. Trimming pared 0 bases from V and 11 bases from J, leaving 7 bases between. The CDR3 DNA follows: TGTGCCAGCAGCCAAGATCAAATGGCTTTCTTT. It encodes CASSQDQMAFF.

V and J are TRBV28 and TRBJ1-1, with D hard to call. The CDR3 length is 12 residues. With 6 bases removed from V and 7 bases from J, the gap between germline ends came to 12 bases. CDR1 and CDR2 (germline): MDHEN, SYDVKM. CDR3 bases: TGTGCCAGCAGACACACTCGGGGTGAAGCTTTCTTT. Translated: CASRHTRGEAFF. The full variable domain, with the rest looked up from reference TRBV28 and TRBJ1-1, is DVKVTQSSRYLVKRTGEKVFLECVQDMDHENMFWYRQDPGLGLRLIYFSYDVKMKEKGDIPEGYSVSREKKERFSLILESASTNQTSMYLCASRHTRGEAFFGQGTRLTVV.

This clone was counted a few times. The chain is built from TRBV7-9 and TRBJ1-3; D unclear. V lost 1 base to trimming and J lost 0 bases, with 16 bases between them. CDR1 and CDR2 from the germline V gene are SEHNR and FQNEAQ (reference sequence). The CDR3 has 18 residues. CDR3 in DNA: TGTGCCAGCAGCTTAGAAACTGGGTGGGCAGACTCTGGAAACACCATATATTTT. Translated, it gives CASSLETGWADSGNTIYF.